Given below is one T cell receptor beta chain in context. Its antigen is undetermined. V dropped 5 bases and J dropped 5; count of bases not matched to a gene: 9. Germline CDR1 and CDR2: PRHDT and FYEKMQ (reference sequence). The CDR3 sequence is 15 residues long. The sample comes from a study of chemoradiotherapy in HPV16-positive cancers. Method: immunoSEQ multiplex PCR; TCRdb's copy keeps in-frame clones and lacks some. The sample shows fewer than 15,000 clones, about 90% of them seen only once. Study-level points and caveats: For HPV16-positive patients, expanding HPV-responsive T cells associated with longer recurrence-free survival.

Samples were taken several times over chemoradiotherapy. This specimen consisted of blood, obtained from a patient who underwent chemoradiotherapy. The chain joins TRBV13 to TRBJ2-7; TRBD1 matches 10 bases. The sequence was collected from a human donor with HPV-associated anogenital cancer. For the CDR3, the DNA is TGTGCCAGCAGCGAACCCGGGACAGGGGTCGACGAGCAGTACTTC. It yields the protein CASSEPGTGVDEQYF. Variable domain in full (rest from reference TRBV13 and TRBJ2-7): AAGVIQSPRHLIKEKRETATLKCYPIPRHDTVYWYQQGPGQDPQFLISFYEKMQSDKGSIPDRFSAQQFSDYHSELNMSSLELGDSALYFCASSEPGTGVDEQYFGPGTRLTVT.